These 9 T cell receptor beta chains were sequenced from one sample in a study of T cell responses to AZD1222 COVID-19 vaccine. Using immunoSEQ multiplex PCR, the repertoire was profiled, and TCRdb retains in-frame clones only, with some absent. Of roughly 120,000 clones listed, about 91% were seen once; the top ten hold 2.8%. Here the sequenced sample was peripheral blood, taken on day 0 of AZD1222 vaccination. These receptors were collected from an adult in good health.

V and J are TRBV4-2 and TRBJ2-3, with 7 bases fitting TRBD1. V gave up 0 bases and J gave up 1 base; unmatched junction bases: 10. The CDR3 runs to 18 residues. Germline CDR1 and CDR2: LGHNA and YNFKEQ. CDR3 nucleotides: TGTGCCAGCAGCCAAGATTGGGTCACAGGGGACCGCACAGATACGCAGTATTTT. Protein product: CASSQDWVTGDRTDTQYF.

This clone was found a few times. The V call is TRBV30, the J call TRBJ1-3, with D hard to call. Germline V gene lookup returns CDR1 GTSNPN and CDR2 SVGIG (reference sequence). V lost 2 bases, J lost 0 bases, and 14 bases lay in between. This CDR3 spans 16 amino acids. The CDR3 spells CAWSRLGRSSGNTIYF. The CDR3 DNA reads as TGTGCCTGGAGTAGGTTGGGCAGGAGCTCTGGAAACACCATATATTTT.

V is TRBV4-1 and J is TRBJ1-2; perhaps TRBD1 as D (6 bases). Germline V lookup: CDR1 MGHRA, CDR2 YSYEKL. CDR3 length: 15 residues. The V end lost 0 bases, the J end lost 3 bases, and 11 bases lay between the germline ends. The CDR3 DNA is TGCGCCAGCAGCCAAGATACGGGGGGCTACTATGGCTACACCTTC. Translating gives CASSQDTGGYYGYTF.

This sequence joins TRBV21-1 and TRBJ1-2. TRBV21-1 is a pseudogene. The CDR3 covers 14 residues. The CDR3 DNA sequence: TGTGCCAGCTGGGGGTTGCGGGGAAACTATGGCTACACCTTC. Translating it yields CASWGLRGNYGYTF.

A few counts support this clone. This chain links TRBV21-1 with TRBJ2-7; the DNA was not compared with TRBD1, the D call given in the table. TRBV21-1 counts as a pseudogene. The CDR3 sequence is 18 residues long. CDR3 nucleotides: TGTGCCAGCAGCCGCTCATTATCGGCACAGCAATATCTCTACGAGCAGTACTTC. This gives the protein CASSRSLSAQQYLYEQYF.

This clone has only one observation. This chain uses TRBV5-4 with TRBJ2-2, with TRBD2 identical over 13 bases. Unmatched junction bases numbered 4, after V lost 4 bases and J lost 4 bases. Germline V gene sequence: CDR1 SGHNT, CDR2 YYREEE (reference sequence). This CDR3 has 16 amino acids. For the CDR3, the DNA is TGTGCCAGCAGCCCAAGGACTAGCGGGAGCACCGGGGAGCTGTTTTTT. Translating it yields CASSPRTSGSTGELFF. The complete variable domain, with remaining parts taken from reference TRBV5-4 and TRBJ2-2, reads ETGVTQSPTHLIKTRGQQVTLRCSSQSGHNTVSWYQQALGQGPQFIFQYYREEENGRGNFPPRFSGLQFPNYSSELNVNALELDDSALYLCASSPRTSGSTGELFFGEGSRLTVL.

The rearrangement joins TRBV9 to TRBJ1-6; D is undetermined. With 2 bases removed from V and 5 bases from J, the gap between germline ends came to 8 bases. This CDR3 spans 14 amino acids. Germline V lookup: CDR1 SGDLS, CDR2 YYNGEE. For the CDR3, the DNA is TGTGCCAGCAGCGTTTCGGGAGATAATTCACCCCTCCACTTT. Residues: CASSVSGDNSPLHF.

This clone was observed once. CDR3 region: CASRGEADTQYF. The CDR3 region has the DNA TGTGCCAGTCGAGGGGAGGCAGATACGCAGTATTTT. The gene calls are TRBV18 and TRBJ2-3, with D possibly matching TRBD2 (6 bases). This CDR3 contains 12 residues. V was cut by 9 bases and J by 4 bases, with 11 bases left in between. Germline V gives CDR1 KGHSH, CDR2 LQKENI.

The J gene is TRBJ2-5, the V gene TRBV7-9; weak D call: TRBD2 (5 bases). Germline V gene data show CDR1 as SEHNR and CDR2 as FQNEAQ (reference sequence). V gave up 10 bases and J gave up 5 bases, with 14 bases separating them. The CDR3 is made up of 12 amino acids. The CDR3 bases are TGTGCCACCACCCCGGGAAGTGAGACCCAGTACTTC. It yields the protein CATTPGSETQYF.